This TCR beta chain originates from a study of OX40 agonist ivuxolimab in advanced cancers. TCRdb keeps only in-frame clones here, not all; method: immunoSEQ multiplex PCR. The sample holds tens of thousands of clones; roughly 89% are singletons and the top ten take around 1.5%. With V trimmed by 2 bases and J by 0 bases, 3 bases remained unmatched. CDR3 length equals 17 residues. The receptor was isolated from an adult with an advanced solid tumor such as melanoma, head and neck, liver or kidney cancer. The sequencing used CD4+ or CD8+ T cells sorted from blood, collected in a trial of the OX40 agonist ivuxolimab. The rearrangement joins TRBV5-3 to TRBJ2-5, with TRBD2 matching 14 bases. TRBV5-3 is recorded as an ORF, its role being uncertain. The CDR3: CARSFGLAGGNQETQYF. The CDR3 nucleotides read TGTGCCAGAAGCTTTGGACTAGCGGGAGGTAACCAAGAGACCCAGTACTTC.